The 27 T cell receptor beta chains in this list originate from one sample, sequenced in a study of early T cells in non-severe SARS-CoV-2 infection. MiXCR, applied by TCRdb to the 5' RACE reads, yields one record per CDR3 protein. The sample has approximately 50,000 distinct CDR3 sequences, about a tenth seen once. Sequences were obtained from whole blood. The origin of the receptors is an adult who was a healthcare worker with PCR-confirmed SARS-CoV-2 infection or an uninfected control (not recorded which).

This clonotype has a count of ten or more. The rearrangement uses TRBV29-1 and TRBJ2-1, with D possibly TRBD2 on 6 matching bases. V lost 7 bases and J 5 bases, leaving 18 bases between the germline ends. The CDR3 covers 14 residues. Germline loops: CDR1 SQVTM, CDR2 ANQGSEA. Here the CDR3 DNA reads TGCAGCGCCAGGCCCGGGACTGTCAACAATGAGCAGTTCTTC. Residues: CSARPGTVNNEQFF.

As concerns this clonotype: Possible read error: a much larger clone is one base away. The chain carries TRBV7-2 and TRBJ1-5; D remains unclear. Germline lookup yields CDR1 SGHTA and CDR2 FQGNSA. The length of the CDR3 is 15 residues. V gave up 1 base and J gave up 7 bases, with 14 bases separating them. CDR3: CASSLGTRAGQPQHF. The DNA for the CDR3 is TGTGCCAGCAGCTTAGGTACAAGGGCGGGACAGCCCCAGCATTTT.

This clonotype was seen many times. V gene TRBV28 combines with J gene TRBJ2-3; no definite D call. Germline V gene sequence: CDR1 MDHEN, CDR2 SYDVKM. Trimming pared 3 bases from V and 3 bases from J, leaving 16 bases between. CDR3 length: 16 amino acids. The CDR3 region has the DNA TGTGCCAGCAGTTTTCGAGGTCTGGTACCAACAGATACGCAGTATTTT. Translating it yields CASSFRGLVPTDTQYF.

As concerns this clonotype: A much larger clonotype is one base distant, so this may be a read error. No conserved phenylalanine or tryptophan is present at the end of the CDR3, so a read error is the likely explanation. The rearrangement joins TRBV12-3 or TRBV12-4 to TRBJ2-7; TRBD2 matches at 8 bases. This CDR3 is built from 12 residues. J was trimmed by 4 bases and V by 6 bases; bases with no gene match: 2. CDR3 sequence: CASSGRAYEQYS. The DNA for the CDR3 is TGTGCCAGCAGCGGGAGGGCGTACGAGCAGTACTCC.

There are many counts of this clonotype. The V call is TRBV7-2, the J call TRBJ2-3; TRBD2 is a possible D gene (5 bases). V shed 5 bases and J shed 2 bases, with 20 bases lying between them. This CDR3 comprises 17 residues. In germline, CDR1 is SGHTA, CDR2 FQGNSA. The CDR3 protein is CASSLNSFAGHTDTQYF. The CDR3 region has the DNA TGTGCCAGCAGCCTCAATTCCTTTGCGGGTCACACAGATACGCAGTATTTT.

The V and J genes are TRBV6-2 or TRBV6-3 and TRBJ2-7; 8 nucleotides line up with TRBD2. Germline CDR1 MNHEY, CDR2 SVGEGT. Trimming took 5 bases from V and 1 from J; bases not matched to a gene: 7. This CDR3 comprises 15 residues. The CDR3 region is CASSPAGVLSYEQYF. DNA of the CDR3: TGTGCCAGCAGTCCAGCGGGAGTATTGTCCTACGAGCAGTACTTC.

This clonotype was picked up many times. This sequence joins TRBV19 and TRBJ2-7; 7 bases are shared with TRBD2. Looked up from germline, CDR1 is LNHDA and CDR2 is SQIVND (reference sequence). The CDR3 is 15 amino acids. Trimming cost V 5 bases and J 9 bases; bases outside gene matches: 16. The CDR3 DNA reads as TGTGCCAGTAGTGAAAACAGGACCCCAGCGGGACGGCAGTACTTC. It is translated as CASSENRTPAGRQYF.

The chain has TRBV6-6 and TRBJ2-5; 7 nucleotides align to TRBD1. CDR3 length equals 11 residues. V lost 5 bases, J lost 9 bases, and 3 bases stayed unmatched. CDR1 is MNHNY and CDR2 is SVGAGI in the germline V gene (reference sequence). Written as DNA, the CDR3 is TGTGCCAGCAGTGAAACAGGGGCCCAGTACTTC. Its translation: CASSETGAQYF.

The chain employs TRBV19 and TRBJ2-5; unclear D gene. V was cut by 2 bases and J by 2 bases, with 9 bases left in between. Germline values: CDR1 LNHDA, CDR2 SQIVND (reference sequence). CDR3 size: 14 residues. The CDR3: CASSIMAGQETQYF. The CDR3 DNA reads as TGTGCCAGTAGTATAATGGCAGGACAAGAGACCCAGTACTTC. Full variable domain (missing parts from reference TRBV19 and TRBJ2-5): DGGITQSPKYLFRKEGQNVTLSCEQNLNHDAMYWYRQDPGQGLRLIYYSQIVNDFQKGDIAEGYSVSREKKESFPLTVTSAQKNPTAFYLCASSIMAGQETQYFGPGTRLLVL.

The chain carries TRBV7-9 and TRBJ2-2; D gene uncertain. V lost 5 bases, J lost 5 bases, and 9 bases lay in between. The CDR3 has 13 residues. CDR1 is SEHNR, CDR2 FQNEAQ, per germline (reference sequence). The CDR3 reads CASSETETGELFF. The CDR3 DNA is TGTGCCAGCAGCGAAACTGAAACCGGGGAGCTGTTTTTT.

The sample holds many counts of this clonotype. The chain carries TRBV7-6 and TRBJ2-7; 7 bases match TRBD1. Germline CDR1 and CDR2: SGHVS and FNYEAQ. CDR3 length: 16 residues. Unmatched junction bases numbered 10, after V lost 5 bases and J lost 0 bases. CDR3 DNA sequence: TGTGCCAGCAGCCCGACATACAGGGGTGGCTCCTACGAGCAGTACTTC. Its protein product is CASSPTYRGGSYEQYF.

In its sample, this clonotype was seen many times. The chain has TRBV20-1 and TRBJ1-1; weak D call: TRBD1 (5 bases). CDR1 is DFQATT and CDR2 is SNEGSKA in the germline V gene (reference sequence). The ends were cut back, 6 bases at V and 5 bases at J, with 16 bases in the middle. This CDR3 contains 13 residues. CDR3 sequence: CSASGTQGTEAFF. The CDR3 DNA reads TGCAGTGCATCCGGGACCCAAGGGACTGAAGCTTTCTTT.

This sequence joins TRBV29-1 and TRBJ2-1, with 11 positions matching TRBD1. The ends lost 7 bases at V and 6 bases at J; junction bases unmatched: 2. This CDR3 is built from 12 residues. The germline V gene has CDR1 SQVTM and CDR2 ANQGSEA. CDR3 amino acids: CSAGTGGNEQFF. The CDR3 nucleotides are TGCAGCGCTGGGACAGGGGGCAATGAGCAGTTCTTC.

This clonotype was counted ten times or more. The rearrangement joins TRBV20-1 to TRBJ2-7; 9 bases align to TRBD2. Per the germline V gene, CDR1 is DFQATT and CDR2 is SNEGSKA (reference sequence). The CDR3 loop spans 15 amino acids. V shed 0 bases, J shed 2 bases, and the junction held 5 bases outside the gene matches. The CDR3 DNA sequence: TGCAGTGCTAGAGATGGGCTAGCGGGAACCTACGAGCAGTACTTC. Translated: CSARDGLAGTYEQYF.

There are many counts of this clonotype. The CDR3 loop is CASSSLTSGTPDTQYF. CDR3 coding DNA: TGTGCCAGCAGTTCCTTGACTAGCGGGACCCCAGATACGCAGTATTTT. The chain recombines TRBV6-5 with TRBJ2-3; 11 positions agree with TRBD2. The CDR3 runs to 16 residues. V lost 4 bases and J lost 4; bases outside the gene matches: 7. Germline CDR1 and CDR2: MNHEY and SVGAGI.

The rearrangement uses TRBV12-3 or TRBV12-4 and TRBJ1-3; the match to TRBD1 covers 9 bases. J gave up 6 bases and V 5 bases, and 11 bases lay outside the gene matches. The CDR3 is 16 amino acids. CDR3 in amino acids: CASSPWTGAGENTIYF. In DNA form, the CDR3 reads TGTGCCAGCAGTCCGTGGACAGGGGCAGGGGAAAACACCATATATTTT.

The CDR3 coding sequence is TGTGCCAGCAGCTTTCCTGGCAGGGGCAGTAACACTGAAGCTTTCTTT. As protein: CASSFPGRGSNTEAFF. The chain links TRBV7-9 to TRBJ1-1; perhaps TRBD1 as D (6 bases). The V end lost 3 bases, the J end lost 2 bases, and 16 bases lay between the germline ends. This CDR3 is built from 16 residues. The germline V gene has CDR1 SEHNR and CDR2 FQNEAQ (reference sequence).

This clonotype was counted many times. The V call is TRBV4-1, the J call TRBJ2-7; D is ambiguous. Trimming removed 4 bases at V and 3 bases at J, with 10 bases between. This CDR3 spans 13 amino acids. Germline CDR1 is MGHRA and CDR2 is YSYEKL. The CDR3 sequence is CASSPELYYEQYF. The CDR3 bases are TGCGCCAGCAGCCCGGAACTTTACTACGAGCAGTACTTC.

This clonotype has ten or more counts. This chain uses TRBV6-6 with TRBJ2-7, with 11 bases aligning to TRBD2. The CDR3 contains 16 residues. Germline V gene sequence: CDR1 MNHNY, CDR2 SVGAGI (reference sequence). With V trimmed by 0 bases and J by 4 bases, 5 bases remained unmatched. Written as DNA, the CDR3 is TGTGCCAGCAGTTACTCGACGGCTAGCGGGAGGTACGAGCAGTACTTC. It codes for CASSYSTASGRYEQYF.

In this sample, this clonotype turned up many times. The chain couples TRBV3-1 to TRBJ2-1; TRBD2 matches at 12 bases. Trimming removed 6 bases from V and 2 bases from J; junction bases left unmatched: 5. The CDR3 runs 16 residues. Germline V gene sequence: CDR1 LGHDT, CDR2 YNNKEL (reference sequence). The CDR3: CASSHLAGGAYNEQFF. For the CDR3, the DNA is TGTGCCAGCAGTCACCTAGCGGGGGGGGCCTACAATGAGCAGTTCTTC.

The rearrangement links TRBV6-6 to TRBJ2-7; weak D call: TRBD2 (6 bases). V was trimmed by 5 bases and J by 3 bases, leaving 14 bases between them. Germline-derived CDR1 and CDR2 are MNHNY and SVGAGI (reference sequence). The CDR3 covers 14 residues. CDR3 loop: CASSISGEYYEQYF. DNA of the CDR3: TGTGCCAGCAGTATTAGCGGAGAATACTACGAGCAGTACTTC.

This clonotype was observed at least ten times. The rearrangement links TRBV10-3 to TRBJ1-1, with 7 bases fitting TRBD1. Per the germline V gene, CDR1 is ENHRY and CDR2 is SYGVKD. CDR3 length: 13 amino acids. Unmatched junction bases numbered 2, after V lost 6 bases and J lost 1 base. DNA of the CDR3: TGTGCCATCAGGGACAGGCCGAACACTGAAGCTTTCTTT. This translates into CAIRDRPNTEAFF.

This rearrangement joins TRBV10-3 to TRBJ2-3, with D perhaps matching TRBD2 (6 bases). Trimming cost V 3 bases and J 8 bases, with 12 bases left between them. Germline loops: CDR1 ENHRY, CDR2 SYGVKD. The CDR3 runs 13 residues. CDR3 DNA sequence: TGTGCCATCAGTGACGGGACTCAGGTTACGCAGTATTTT. Amino acids: CAISDGTQVTQYF.

V usage is TRBV11-2 and J usage is TRBJ2-2; maybe TRBD1 (5 bases). Germline lookup yields CDR1 SGHAT and CDR2 FQNNGV. The CDR3 has 15 amino acids. The ends were cut back, 2 bases at V and 6 bases at J, with 13 bases in the middle. CDR3: CASSLNSGQAGELFF. CDR3 DNA: TGTGCCAGCAGCTTAAATTCAGGGCAGGCCGGGGAGCTGTTTTTT.

Only one count was recorded for this clonotype. This chain links TRBV20-1 with TRBJ2-3, with 10 bases lining up with TRBD2. Germline V gives CDR1 DFQATT, CDR2 SNEGSKA (reference sequence). CDR3 length: 14 residues. Trimming removed 6 bases from V and 3 bases from J; junction bases left unmatched: 6. The CDR3 coding sequence is TGCAGTGCGAAGCCGGGACTAGCGACAGATACGCAGTATTTT. This translates into CSAKPGLATDTQYF.

At least ten counts were recorded for this clonotype. The chain carries TRBV4-2 and TRBJ1-2, with 8 bases identical to TRBD1. This CDR3 is 16 amino acids long. J was trimmed by 4 bases and V by 0 bases; bases with no gene match: 7. Germline loops: CDR1 LGHNA, CDR2 YNFKEQ. The CDR3 sequence is CASSQESGQGGYGYTF. CDR3 bases: TGTGCCAGCAGCCAAGAGAGTGGACAGGGTGGCTATGGCTACACCTTC.

This clonotype was seen repeatedly, ten times or more. The chain uses TRBV7-6 and TRBJ2-5; D tentatively reads TRBD1 or TRBD2 (6 bases each). V lost 5 bases to trimming and J lost 3 bases, with 16 bases between them. CDR3 size: 15 residues. CDR1 and CDR2 from the germline V gene are SGHVS and FNYEAQ. CDR3 residues: CASSIRRGAKETQYF. The CDR3 region has the DNA TGTGCCAGCAGCATCCGGAGGGGGGCCAAAGAGACCCAGTACTTC.